The clone carrying this T cell receptor (beta chain) has at least ten counts. For a library built for alpha chains, this beta chain is a stray read; little rests on its size. This sample stems from a study of spatial heterogeneity in lung cancer. Study in general: Sequencing consistently turned up more beta-chain sequences than alpha-chain sequences. More than 9.5 raw reads, on average, carried each unique TCR and UMI combination.

Germline CDR1 and CDR2: MNHEY and SVGAGI. V lost 5 bases to trimming and J lost 8 bases; unmatched junction nucleotides: 13. This CDR3 is 15 amino acids long. Each CDR3 protein is one row after TCRdb ran MiXCR on the 5' RACE reads. There are 13,000 or so distinct CDR3 sequences in the sample; 3% to 5% occur only once, and over 35% lies in the top ten. Time point reported: sample taken at primary tumor resection. Material for sequencing was whole RNA from tumor, nontumor lung or frozen PBMC, left unsorted. The donor group consisted of 55 to 85 patients who had untreated, early-stage non-small cell lung cancer.

The chain employs TRBV6-5 and TRBJ2-3, with 7 bases fitting TRBD1. The clonotype comes from a male donor with early-stage non-small cell lung cancer. Material: PBMCs, obtained at surgery. This CDR3 is CASSPQGVAAGTQYF. The CDR3 nucleotides are TGTGCCAGCAGTCCCCAGGGGGTCGCTGCGGGTACGCAGTATTTT.